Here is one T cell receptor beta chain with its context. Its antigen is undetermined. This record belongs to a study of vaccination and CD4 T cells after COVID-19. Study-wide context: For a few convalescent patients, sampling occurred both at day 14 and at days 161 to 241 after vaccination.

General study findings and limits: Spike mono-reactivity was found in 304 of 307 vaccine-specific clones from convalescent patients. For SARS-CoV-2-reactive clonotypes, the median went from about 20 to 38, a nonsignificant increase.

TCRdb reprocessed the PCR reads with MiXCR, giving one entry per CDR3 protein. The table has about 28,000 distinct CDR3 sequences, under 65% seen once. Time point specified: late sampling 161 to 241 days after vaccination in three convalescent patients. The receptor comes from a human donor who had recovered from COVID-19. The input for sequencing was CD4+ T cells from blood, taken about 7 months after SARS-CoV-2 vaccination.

The CDR3 sequence is CSARDRVAGGVPKTQYF. For the CDR3, the DNA is TGCAGTGCTAGAGATCGGGTAGCGGGAGGCGTGCCCAAGACCCAGTACTTC. The chain employs TRBV20-1 and TRBJ2-5, with 10 nucleotides matching TRBD2. Trimming removed 0 bases from V and 6 bases from J; junction bases left unmatched: 13. The CDR3 sequence is 17 residues long. Germline V CDR1 and CDR2: DFQATT, SNEGSKA (reference sequence).